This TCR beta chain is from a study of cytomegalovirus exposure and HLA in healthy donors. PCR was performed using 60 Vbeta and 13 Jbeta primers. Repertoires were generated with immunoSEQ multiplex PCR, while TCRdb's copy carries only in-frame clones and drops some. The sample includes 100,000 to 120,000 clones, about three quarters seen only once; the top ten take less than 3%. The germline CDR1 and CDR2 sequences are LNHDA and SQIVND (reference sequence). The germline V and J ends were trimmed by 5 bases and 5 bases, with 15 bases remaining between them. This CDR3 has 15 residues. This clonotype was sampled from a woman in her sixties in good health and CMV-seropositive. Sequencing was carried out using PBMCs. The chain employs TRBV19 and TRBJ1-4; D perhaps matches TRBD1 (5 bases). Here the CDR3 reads CASSASGRINEKLFF. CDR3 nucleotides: TGTGCCAGTAGTGCCTCAGGGAGGATAAATGAAAAACTGTTTTTT.